This T cell receptor (beta chain) was observed in a study of post-analysis software for immune sequencing data. Study-wide background: Recorded subtypes: relapsing-remitting, secondary progressive, progressive-relapsing; some patients unannotated.

Sequencing libraries made from TCR beta cDNA carried unique molecular identifiers. It was from roughly 1.1 to 9.2 million T cells that around 500,000 cDNA molecules came. TCRdb re-called the PCR reads with MiXCR, one entry per CDR3 protein. The repertoire has around 700,000 distinct CDR3 sequences, around 60% of them found once; the top ten carry 11%. General study findings and limits: Samples from a shared batch, those prepared together, strongly co-clustered by F measure. Normalized Chao1 diversity was significantly reduced in patients versus controls. In patients, about five TRBV segments were more frequent than in controls, with TRBV5-6, TRBV5-1 and TRBV20-1 among them.

Trimming removed 1 base from V and 4 bases from J, with 16 bases in between. There are 17 residues in the CDR3. This clonotype showed up just once. Its antigen is not identified. This chain uses TRBV12-3 or TRBV12-4 with TRBJ2-2, with TRBD2 as a possible D gene (7 bases). This receptor was obtained from a girl aged 2-10 years with multiple sclerosis. The sequencing sample was made of blood. The CDR3 region has the DNA TGTGCCAGCAGTTTAGGGCGGGGGACATCGAGCACCGGGGAGCTGTTTTTT. Amino acids: CASSLGRGTSSTGELFF.